This T cell receptor beta chain was profiled in a study of shared clonotypes between healthy human individuals. General observations from the study: Unshared clonotypes carried lower generation probabilities than those common to all four donors.

Germline CDR1 is LNHDA and CDR2 is SQIVND (reference sequence). This CDR3 contains 14 residues. V lost 5 bases, J lost 5 bases, and 7 bases stayed unmatched. Method: immunoSEQ multiplex PCR; TCRdb's copy keeps in-frame clones and lacks some. This table holds around 1 million clones, approximately 80% found once. Of note for this clone: Its antigen is as yet unknown.

Material: memory CD4+ T cells sorted from blood. Subset described: CD45RA-negative fraction. The rearrangement joins TRBV19 to TRBJ1-1; 8 positions match TRBD1. This clonotype was sampled from a man aged 18 to 30 in good health. The CDR3 spells CASSSWTGRTEAFF. The CDR3 DNA follows: TGTGCCAGTAGTTCATGGACAGGGCGAACTGAAGCTTTCTTT.